Presented here are 16 T cell receptor beta chains from one specimen sequenced in a study of breast tumors, draining lymph nodes, adjacent tissues. TCRdb called the multiplex PCR reads again in MiXCR, with one record for every CDR3 protein. The sample lists 13,000 to 15,000 distinct CDR3 sequences; less than 70% were seen once. Sample: tumor-adjacent breast tissue. The receptors were gathered from a female donor with breast cancer. Some clones in this sample may be carry-over from other donors' samples.

The chain employs TRBV24-1 and TRBJ2-2; 9 bases map to TRBD1. The CDR3 has 16 amino acids. V dropped 1 base and J dropped 4; count of bases not matched to a gene: 3. CDR1 and CDR2 (germline): KGHDR, SFDVKD. CDR3 bases: TGTGCCACCAGTGATTTCAGGGACAGGGTCACCGGGGAGCTGTTTTTT. Amino acid sequence: CATSDFRDRVTGELFF.

The chain couples TRBV6-1 to TRBJ1-2; no reliable D call. Germline V lookup: CDR1 MNHNS, CDR2 SASEGT. Trimming took off 3 bases at V and 0 bases at J, with 8 bases between the two ends. The CDR3 is 14 residues long. The CDR3 sequence: CASSEGGTNYGYTF. The CDR3 bases are TGTGCCAGCAGTGAGGGTGGCACTAACTATGGCTACACCTTC.

This clonotype is deemed medium-sized (0.01 to 0.1%). The chain couples TRBV20-1 to TRBJ1-2; D call uncertain. The CDR3 loop spans 15 amino acids. From germline, CDR1 is DFQATT and CDR2 SNEGSKA (reference sequence). With 1 base removed from V and 0 bases from J, the gap between germline ends came to 12 bases. The CDR3 coding sequence is TGCAGTGCTAGAGGAGCCGGAACTGCTAACTATGGCTACACCTTC. It translates to CSARGAGTANYGYTF.

The chain joins TRBV7-9 to TRBJ1-3; D ambiguous. Trimming took 1 base from V and 2 from J, leaving 9 bases between them. The CDR3 runs 15 residues. Germline V gene lookup returns CDR1 SEHNR and CDR2 FQNEAQ (reference sequence). CDR3 sequence reads: CASSLVREPGNTIYF. The CDR3 DNA reads as TGTGCCAGCAGCTTAGTGCGGGAACCTGGAAACACCATATATTTT.

Of note for this clonotype: One end of the junction does not line up with germline, which may come from a read error. The rearrangement links TRBV20-1 to TRBJ2-1, with D possibly matching TRBD2 (5 bases). CDR3 size: 13 residues. Germline loops: CDR1 DFQATT, CDR2 SNEGSKA (reference sequence). The CDR3 DNA reads TGCAGTGCTAAACCTAGCTCCTACAATGCGCAGCTCTTC. Translation gives CSAKPSSYNAQLF.

This clonotype is deemed medium-sized. The CDR3 nucleotides are TGCGCCAGCAGCTTAGGACAGGGGGCTTATTCACCCCTCCACTTT. The encoded protein is CASSLGQGAYSPLHF. The chain uses TRBV5-1 and TRBJ1-6, with 11 bases identical to TRBD1. The CDR3 is 15 residues long. Germline assignment: CDR1 SGHRS and CDR2 YFSETQ. V lost 2 bases to trimming and J lost 8 bases; unmatched junction nucleotides: 3. Full variable domain (outside the CDR3, taken from reference TRBV5-1 and TRBJ1-6): KAGVTQTPRYLIKTRGQQVTLSCSPISGHRSVSWYQQTPGQGLQFLFEYFSETQRNKGNFPGRFSGRQFSNSRSEMNVSTLELGDSALYLCASSLGQGAYSPLHFGNGTRLTVT.

As to this clonotype: The CDR3 ends on some other residue instead of the conserved phenylalanine or tryptophan, so this is likely a read error. No DNA is shown, since the ends of the CDR3 on it are uncertain; the CDR3 is the one TCRdb lists. The rearrangement joins TRBV5-6 to TRBJ1-1; TRBD1 is the table's D call and was not checked against the DNA. The CDR3 is 13 residues long, counting both termini. Per the germline V gene, CDR1 is SGHDT and CDR2 is YYEEEE. The CDR3: CASMRGLNTEAFL.

This clonotype appeared a few times. This sequence joins TRBV13 and TRBJ2-7, with D tentatively TRBD1 (5 bases). Germline V CDR1 and CDR2: PRHDT, FYEKMQ (reference sequence). The CDR3 has 15 residues. V gave up 2 bases and J gave up 3 bases, with 14 bases separating them. The CDR3 protein is CASSLRQGNIYEQYF. In nucleotides, the CDR3 is TGTGCCAGCAGCTTAAGGCAGGGCAACATCTACGAGCAGTACTTC.

This clonotype is medium-sized. The V call is TRBV7-2, the J call TRBJ2-5; the D gene is possibly TRBD2 (5 bases). Trimming pared 3 bases from V and 5 bases from J, leaving 10 bases between. Germline V gives CDR1 SGHTA, CDR2 FQGNSA. CDR3 size: 13 residues. CDR3 bases: TGTGCCAGCAGCTTTGGACTTTTCGAGACCCAGTACTTC. This gives the protein CASSFGLFETQYF.

This clonotype appeared a single time. The gene calls are TRBV14 and TRBJ2-2; possibly TRBD1 for D (5 bases). The CDR3 has 16 amino acids. V shed 4 bases and J shed 3 bases, with 15 bases lying between them. Germline V gene lookup returns CDR1 SGHDN and CDR2 FVKESK. DNA of the CDR3: TGTGCCAGCAGCCCGCCAGGACACCTACACACCGGGGAGCTGTTTTTT. Translated, it gives CASSPPGHLHTGELFF.

This sequence joins TRBV10-3 and TRBJ2-2; the D gene could be TRBD1 or TRBD2 (6 bases each). CDR3 length: 16 residues. CDR1 and CDR2 (germline): ENHRY, SYGVKD. The V end lost 2 bases, the J end lost 1 base, and 11 bases lay between the germline ends. The chain's CDR3 is CAISEEGGLNTGELFF. Written as DNA, the CDR3 is TGTGCCATCAGTGAGGAGGGGGGACTGAACACCGGGGAGCTGTTTTTT.

This clonotype came up many times. V usage is TRBV18 and J usage is TRBJ1-2, with 8 bases matching TRBD1. Germline trimming cut 5 bases from V and 6 bases from J; bases unmatched to any gene: 2. The CDR3 is made up of 12 amino acids. Germline V gives CDR1 KGHSH, CDR2 LQKENI. CDR3 nucleotide sequence: TGTGCCAGCTCAAGACAGGGGAATGGCTACACCTTC. It is translated as CASSRQGNGYTF.

This clonotype turned up a few times. The chain carries TRBV18 and TRBJ1-1; TRBD1 matches 9 bases. The CDR3 is 15 amino acids. The germline gives CDR1 KGHSH, CDR2 LQKENI. V shed 0 bases, J shed 3 bases, and the junction held 2 bases outside the gene matches. CDR3 nucleotides: TGTGCCAGCTCACCACCCGACAGGGGGGACACTGAAGCTTTCTTT. Its protein is CASSPPDRGDTEAFF.

This clonotype was seen at least ten times. At one of its ends the junction is not consistent with the germline gene, which may arise from a read error. This chain joins TRBV7-7 and TRBJ1-1; a weak D match, TRBD1 (5 bases). The CDR3 is 13 amino acids. Per germline, CDR1 SSHAT and CDR2 FNYEAQ (reference sequence). The CDR3 is CASSATANTEAFF. In DNA, the CDR3 is TGTGCTAGCAGCGCGACAGCGAACACTGAAGCTTTCTTT.

This clonotype was recorded many times. The rearrangement uses TRBV11-2 and TRBJ2-1, with 7 positions matching TRBD2. The ends lost 4 bases at V and 2 bases at J; junction bases unmatched: 5. From germline, CDR1 is SGHAT and CDR2 FQNNGV. The CDR3 loop spans 15 amino acids. CDR3 amino acids: CASSSGLLTYNEQFF. In nucleotides, the CDR3 is TGTGCCAGCAGCTCGGGACTACTAACCTACAATGAGCAGTTCTTC.

The chain combines TRBV6-2 or TRBV6-3 with TRBJ1-2, with 8 bases that match TRBD1. There are 14 residues in the CDR3. Germline V gives CDR1 MNHEY, CDR2 SVGEGT. V lost 7 bases to trimming and J lost 4 bases; unmatched junction nucleotides: 8. This chain's CDR3 is CASKPGQALYGYTF. For the CDR3, the DNA is TGTGCCAGCAAACCGGGACAGGCCCTCTATGGCTACACCTTC.